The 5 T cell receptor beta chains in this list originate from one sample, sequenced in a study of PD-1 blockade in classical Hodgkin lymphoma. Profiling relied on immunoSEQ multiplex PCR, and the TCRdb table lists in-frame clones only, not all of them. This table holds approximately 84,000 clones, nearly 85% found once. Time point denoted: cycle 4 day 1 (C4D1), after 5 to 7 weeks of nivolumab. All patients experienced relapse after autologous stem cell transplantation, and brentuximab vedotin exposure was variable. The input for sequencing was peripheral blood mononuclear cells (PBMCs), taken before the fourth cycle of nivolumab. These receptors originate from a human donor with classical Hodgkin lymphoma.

CDR3 in amino acids: CASSANPGQGPYEQYF. For the CDR3, the DNA is TGTGCCAGCAGCGCCAACCCGGGACAGGGACCCTACGAGCAGTACTTC. The chain recombines TRBV7-9 with TRBJ2-7; TRBD1 agrees at 9 bases. The CDR3 has 16 amino acids. The germline V gene encodes CDR1 SEHNR and CDR2 FQNEAQ (reference sequence). J gave up 2 bases and V 5 bases, and 10 bases lay outside the gene matches.

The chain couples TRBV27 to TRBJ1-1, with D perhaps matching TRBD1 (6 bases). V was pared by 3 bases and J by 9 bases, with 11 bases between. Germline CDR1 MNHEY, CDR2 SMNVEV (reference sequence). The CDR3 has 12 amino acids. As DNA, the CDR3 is TGTGCCAGCAGTTTTACACAGGGTAAAGCTTTCTTT. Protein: CASSFTQGKAFF.

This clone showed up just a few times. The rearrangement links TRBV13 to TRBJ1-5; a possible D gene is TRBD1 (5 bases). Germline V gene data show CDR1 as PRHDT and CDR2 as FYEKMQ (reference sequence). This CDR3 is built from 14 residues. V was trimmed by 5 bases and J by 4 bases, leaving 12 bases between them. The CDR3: CASSQGPLNQPQHF. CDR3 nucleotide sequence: TGTGCCAGCAGCCAGGGACCGTTGAATCAGCCCCAGCATTTT. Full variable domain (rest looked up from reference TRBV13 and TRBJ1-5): AAGVIQSPRHLIKEKRETATLKCYPIPRHDTVYWYQQGPGQDPQFLISFYEKMQSDKGSIPDRFSAQQFSDYHSELNMSSLELGDSALYFCASSQGPLNQPQHFGDGTRLSIL.

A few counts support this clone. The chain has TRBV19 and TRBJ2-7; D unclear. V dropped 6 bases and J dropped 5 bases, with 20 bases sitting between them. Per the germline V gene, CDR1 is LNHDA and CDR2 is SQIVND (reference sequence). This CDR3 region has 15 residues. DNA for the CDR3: TGTGCCAGTAGCCCCAATTGGGGTCCTGGCCACGAGCAGTACTTC. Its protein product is CASSPNWGPGHEQYF.

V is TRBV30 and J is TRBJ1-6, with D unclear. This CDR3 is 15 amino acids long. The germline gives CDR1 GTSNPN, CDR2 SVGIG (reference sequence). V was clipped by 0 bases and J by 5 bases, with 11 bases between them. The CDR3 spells CAWSVIGLDNSPLHF. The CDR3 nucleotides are TGTGCCTGGAGTGTCATTGGTTTGGATAATTCACCCCTCCACTTT.